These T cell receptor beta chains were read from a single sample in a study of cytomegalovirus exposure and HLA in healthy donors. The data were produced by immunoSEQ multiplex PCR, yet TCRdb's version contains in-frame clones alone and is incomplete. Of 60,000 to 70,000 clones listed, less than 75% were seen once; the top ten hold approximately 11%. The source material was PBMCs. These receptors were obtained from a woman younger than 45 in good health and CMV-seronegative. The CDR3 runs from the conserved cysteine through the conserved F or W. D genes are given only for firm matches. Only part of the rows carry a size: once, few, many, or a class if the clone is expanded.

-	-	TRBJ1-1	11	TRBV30	TGTGCCTGGACAGTTTACACTGAAGCTTTCTTT	CAWTVYTEAFF
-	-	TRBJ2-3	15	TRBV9	TGTGCCAGCAGCGTGGAGGGTGGTAGGGCAGATACGCAGTATTTT	CASSVEGGRADTQYF
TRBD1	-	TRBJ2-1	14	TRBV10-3	TGTGCCATCAGTGGGGGACAGGATTACAATGAGCAGTTCTTC	CAISGGQDYNEQFF
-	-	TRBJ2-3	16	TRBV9	TGTGCCAGCAGCGTACCCGGGTATTCTAGCACAGATACGCAGTATTTT	CASSVPGYSSTDTQYF
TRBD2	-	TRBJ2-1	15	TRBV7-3	TGTGCCAGCAGCCCAACGGGGGGGCCTGACAATGAGCAGTTCTTC	CASSPTGGPDNEQFF
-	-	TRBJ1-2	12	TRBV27	TGTGCCAGCAGTTCCAGGGAATATGGCTACACCTTC	CASSSREYGYTF
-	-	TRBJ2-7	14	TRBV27	TGTGCCAGCAGTCGGGACGGGGGTACCTACGAGCAGTACTTC	CASSRDGGTYEQYF
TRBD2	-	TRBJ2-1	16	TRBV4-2	TGTGCCAGCAGCCCTCGACTAGCGGGGGGCTACAATGAGCAGTTCTTC	CASSPRLAGGYNEQFF
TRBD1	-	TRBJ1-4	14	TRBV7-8	TGTGCCAGCAGCTTAGCGGGACAGGGTAAAAAACTGTTTTTT	CASSLAGQGKKLFF
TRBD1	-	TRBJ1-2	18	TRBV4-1	TGCGCCAGCAGCCAGGCTCCGGGACAGGGGCTATTCGACTATGGCTACACCTTC	CASSQAPGQGLFDYGYTF
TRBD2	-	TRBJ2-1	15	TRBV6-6	TGTGCCAGCAGAAGACTAGCGGGGGGAGGGAATGAGCAGTTCTTC	CASRRLAGGGNEQFF
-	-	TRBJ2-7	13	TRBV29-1	TGCAGCGTTGGGCAGGGATCTTCCTACGAGCAGTACTTC	CSVGQGSSYEQYF
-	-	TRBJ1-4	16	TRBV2	TGTGCCAGCAGTTTGTTACGGACAGCCGATAATGAAAAACTGTTTTTT	CASSLLRTADNEKLFF
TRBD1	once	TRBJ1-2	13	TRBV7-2	TGTGCCAGCAGCCGGGACAGTGGCTATGGCTACACCTTC	CASSRDSGYGYTF
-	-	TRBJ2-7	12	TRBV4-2	TGTGCCAGCAGCGAGAATAAGGGGGAGCAGTACTTC	CASSENKGEQYF
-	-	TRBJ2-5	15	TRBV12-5	TGTGCTAGTGGTTTGCCAGGCCCTGGAGGGGAGACCCAGTACTTC	CASGLPGPGGETQYF
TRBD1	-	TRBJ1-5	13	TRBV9	TGTGCCAGCAGCGGGGACAGAGGTCAGCCCCAGCATTTT	CASSGDRGQPQHF
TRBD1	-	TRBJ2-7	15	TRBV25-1	TGTGCCAGCAGTGATTGGGACAGGGGTTCCTACGAGCAGTACTTC	CASSDWDRGSYEQYF
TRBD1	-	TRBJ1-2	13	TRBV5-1	TGCGCCAGCAGCCCGGACAGGGACTATGGCTACACCTTC	CASSPDRDYGYTF
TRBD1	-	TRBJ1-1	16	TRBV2	TGTGCCAGATTGTCGGGACAGGGAAGGGGGAACACTGAAGCTTTCTTT	CARLSGQGRGNTEAFF
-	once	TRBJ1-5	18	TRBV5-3	TGTGCCAGAAGCCTCCGCCGCAGTCGGGGTCGAGGCAATCAGCCCCAGCATTTT	CARSLRRSRGRGNQPQHF
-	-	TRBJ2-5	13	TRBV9	TGTGCCAGCAGCGCGGACATTCGGGAGACCCAGTACTTC	CASSADIRETQYF
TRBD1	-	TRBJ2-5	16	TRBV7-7	TGTGCTAGCAGCCTCGTCGGGACAGGATATGAAAAGACCCAGTACTTC	CASSLVGTGYEKTQYF
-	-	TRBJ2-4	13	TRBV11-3	TGTGCCAGCAGCTTAGAGGTTTCGGACATTCAGTACTTC	CASSLEVSDIQYF
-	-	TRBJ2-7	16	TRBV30	TGTGCCTGGAGTGTACGCCCAGGGAAAGGGCAATACGAGCAGTACTTC	CAWSVRPGKGQYEQYF
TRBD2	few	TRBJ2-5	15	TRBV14	TGTGCCAGCAGCCAGACTAGCGGGGGGGCGAAGACCCAGTACTTC	CASSQTSGGAKTQYF
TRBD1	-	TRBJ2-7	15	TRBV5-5	TGTGCCAGCAGCTTGGATTGGGACAGAAACTACGAGCAGTACTTC	CASSLDWDRNYEQYF
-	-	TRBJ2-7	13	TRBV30	TGTGCCTGGAGCGGGGGATACCTGCTCGAGCAGTACTTC	CAWSGGYLLEQYF
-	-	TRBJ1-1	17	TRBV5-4	TGTGCCAGCAACCGATGGGGCAGGGACGGGGGGAACACTGAAGCTTTCTTT	CASNRWGRDGGNTEAFF
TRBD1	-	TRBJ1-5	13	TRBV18	TGTGCCAGCTCGGGACAGGGGTACCAGCCCCAGCATTTT	CASSGQGYQPQHF
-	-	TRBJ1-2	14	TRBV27	TGTGCCAGCAGTTTCCACAGGGATAACTATGGCTACACCTTC	CASSFHRDNYGYTF
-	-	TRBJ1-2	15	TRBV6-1	TGTGCCAGCAGTGAAGTGGTGACAGGTTCGGGAGGCTACACCTTC	CASSEVVTGSGGYTF
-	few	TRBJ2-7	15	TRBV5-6	TGTGCCAGCAGCTTGGTAGGAAGGACAGACTACGAGCAGTACTTC	CASSLVGRTDYEQYF
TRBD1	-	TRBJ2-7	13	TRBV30	TGTGCCTGGAATGCAGGGACAGTCTACGAGCAGTACTTC	CAWNAGTVYEQYF
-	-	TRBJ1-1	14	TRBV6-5	TGTGCCAGCACCCGACTAGGGTCCGGGACTGAAGCTTTCTTT	CASTRLGSGTEAFF
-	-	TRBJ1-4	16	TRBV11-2	TGTGCCAGCACCTCGGGACAACTTCCAACTAATGAAAAACTGTTTTTT	CASTSGQLPTNEKLFF
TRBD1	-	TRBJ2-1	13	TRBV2	TGTGCCAGCAGTCTGACAGGGACAAATGAGCAGTTCTTC	CASSLTGTNEQFF
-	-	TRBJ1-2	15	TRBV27	TGTGCCAGCACCACCGGAGGGGCCAGAAACTATGGCTACACCTTC	CASTTGGARNYGYTF
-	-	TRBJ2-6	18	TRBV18	TGTGCCAGCTCACCACCGTCGGGCGGGGCGACTGGGGCCAACGTCCTGACTTTC	CASSPPSGGATGANVLTF
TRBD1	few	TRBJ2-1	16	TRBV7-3	TGTGCCAGCAGCGTAAACGCTGGACAGGGTAACAATGAGCAGTTCTTC	CASSVNAGQGNNEQFF
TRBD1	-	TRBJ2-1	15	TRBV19	TGTGCCAGTAGTATAGTGACAGGGACCTACAATGAGCAGTTCTTC	CASSIVTGTYNEQFF
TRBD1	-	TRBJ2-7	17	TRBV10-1	TGCGCCAGCATCCGTAGACAGGGGGCTGAGGGTCCCTACGAGCAGTACTTC	CASIRRQGAEGPYEQYF
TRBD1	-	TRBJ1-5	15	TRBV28	TGTGCCAGCAGTCCAACGACAGGGAGAAATCAGCCCCAGCATTTT	CASSPTTGRNQPQHF
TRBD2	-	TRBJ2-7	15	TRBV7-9	TGTGCCAGCAGTGATAGCGGGGGCGACCCCTACGAGCAGTACTTC	CASSDSGGDPYEQYF
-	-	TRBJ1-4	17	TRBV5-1	TGCGCCAGCAGCTTGGAGCAGGTTCGCTCAACTAATGAAAAACTGTTTTTT	CASSLEQVRSTNEKLFF
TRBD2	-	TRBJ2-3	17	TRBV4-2	TGTGCCAGCAGCCCTCGGGGCAAGCGGGGGGGCGCAGATACGCAGTATTTT	CASSPRGKRGGADTQYF
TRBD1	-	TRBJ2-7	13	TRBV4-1	TGCGCCAGAGAAGAGGGGGCCCATTACGAGCAGTACTTC	CAREEGAHYEQYF
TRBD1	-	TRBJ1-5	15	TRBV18	TGTGCCAGCTCACCAGAACAGGGGGCCGGGCAGCCCCAGCATTTT	CASSPEQGAGQPQHF
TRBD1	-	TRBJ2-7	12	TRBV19	TGTGCCAGTGGTAACAGGGGATACGAGCAGTACTTC	CASGNRGYEQYF
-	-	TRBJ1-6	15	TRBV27	TGTGCCAGCAGCCATAAACAGTTCCCTTCTTCACCCCTCCACTTT	CASSHKQFPSSPLHF
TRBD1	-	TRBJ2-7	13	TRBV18	TGTGCCAGCTCAGGGGACAGATCCTACGAGCAGTACTTC	CASSGDRSYEQYF
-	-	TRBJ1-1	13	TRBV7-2	TGTGCCAGCAGCTTAGAAGTGCGCGTTGAAGCTTTCTTT	CASSLEVRVEAFF